This TCR beta chain was obtained from a study of vaccination effects on CD4 cells after COVID-19. Across the study: Post-vaccine specimens arrived a median 72 days past the second dose. Study findings and constraints: Clones of infection and vaccine origin contracted markedly late after vaccination.

Some clones are missing from TCRdb's copy, which holds only in-frame ones; the method was immunoSEQ multiplex PCR. This sample has approximately 61,000 clones; around 73% occur once, and the top ten carry 1% to 1.5%. To note about this clone: Its target is unknown.

Before sequencing took place, the ViraFEST assay used viral peptide pools to expand antigen-specific CD4+ T cells. Upon completion of more than 9 days in culture, CD4+ T cells were isolated. Participants received two doses of either the BNT162b2 or mRNA-1273 vaccine. Absence of prior SARS-CoV-2 infection characterized the vaccine recipients, who showed negative nucleocapsid antibodies. Half the medium was swapped for IL-2 medium on days 3 and 7. The CDR3 runs 13 residues. V lost 3 bases to trimming and J lost 2 bases, with 7 bases between them. CDR1 LNHDA and CDR2 SQIVND come from the germline V gene (reference sequence).

The V and J genes are TRBV19 and TRBJ1-2; D is undetermined. The receptor comes from a human donor who received a COVID-19 vaccine. This material consisted of CD4+ T cells from PBMCs cultured with HCoV-229E spike peptides, taken after COVID-19 vaccination. The CDR3 spells CASSMVQNYGYTF. The CDR3 nucleotides read TGTGCCAGTAGTATGGTCCAGAACTATGGCTACACCTTC. Combining the CDR3 with reference TRBV19 and TRBJ1-2 gives the whole variable domain DGGITQSPKYLFRKEGQNVTLSCEQNLNHDAMYWYRQDPGQGLRLIYYSQIVNDFQKGDIAEGYSVSREKKESFPLTVTSAQKNPTAFYLCASSMVQNYGYTFGSGTRLTVV.